The T cell receptor beta chain described here comes from a study of regulatory T cells in long-lasting Graves disease. The time point is: persistent/refractory GD, antithyroid drugs over 5 years with positive TRAb. The TCR library used RNA extracted from PBMCs. Study-level results: Persistent disease showed a preference for TRBV28, TRBJ1-2 and TRBJ2-5.

This clonotype has at least ten counts. Its antigen is currently unknown. Construction of the TCR beta libraries employed iRepertoire HTBI primers in conjunction with Arm-PCR of CDR3 regions. MiXCR, run by TCRdb on the multiplex PCR reads, gives a single entry per CDR3 protein. This sample has about 420,000 distinct CDR3 sequences, with about 25% found just once. Germline V gene data show CDR1 as DFQATT and CDR2 as SNEGSKA (reference sequence). Between the trimmed V and J ends, which lost 3 bases and 2 bases, there was a span of 11 bases. The CDR3 has 13 residues. Sequencing used peripheral blood mononuclear cells (PBMCs), obtained when the disease was refractory, from a patient treated with antithyroid drugs. This sequence was found in a female donor with Graves disease. V usage is TRBV20-1 and J usage is TRBJ2-7, with D unresolved. The CDR3 region is CSASGPRAYEQYF. In DNA, the CDR3 is TGCAGTGCTAGTGGGCCCCGAGCCTACGAGCAGTACTTC.